The T cell receptor (beta chain) described here comes from a study of glioma-infiltrating T cells. Whole-study findings and limits: Very few CDR3 sequences were shared between tissue and blood. Non-neoplastic patients had below-expected tissue-blood divergence, while all gliomas exceeded expectation.

Using RNA template, CDR3s of TCR alpha and beta were amplified with iRepertoire arm-PCR. One-step reverse transcription and amplification started from approximately 100-400 ng of tissue mRNA or PBMC total RNA. From the multiplex PCR reads, TCRdb called clonotypes with MiXCR, one entry per CDR3 protein. The sample lists roughly 190,000 distinct CDR3 sequences; about 32% were seen once. With respect to this clonotype: Its antigen is unidentified.

The receptor's source is a human donor with low-grade glioma or glioblastoma, undergoing nonglioma brain surgery, or in good health (not recorded which). Sequenced input: glioma tissue, nonneoplastic brain tissue, or PBMCs (not recorded which).

The CDR3 bases are TGTGCCAGCAGCTTGGCGGGACAGTTAAACATTCAGTACTTC. Its protein product is CASSLAGQLNIQYF. The chain links TRBV11-2 to TRBJ2-4, with D possibly being TRBD1 (7 bases). V gave up 3 bases and J gave up 6 bases, with 12 bases separating them. CDR1 is SGHAT and CDR2 is FQNNGV in the germline V gene. The CDR3 consists of 14 residues.